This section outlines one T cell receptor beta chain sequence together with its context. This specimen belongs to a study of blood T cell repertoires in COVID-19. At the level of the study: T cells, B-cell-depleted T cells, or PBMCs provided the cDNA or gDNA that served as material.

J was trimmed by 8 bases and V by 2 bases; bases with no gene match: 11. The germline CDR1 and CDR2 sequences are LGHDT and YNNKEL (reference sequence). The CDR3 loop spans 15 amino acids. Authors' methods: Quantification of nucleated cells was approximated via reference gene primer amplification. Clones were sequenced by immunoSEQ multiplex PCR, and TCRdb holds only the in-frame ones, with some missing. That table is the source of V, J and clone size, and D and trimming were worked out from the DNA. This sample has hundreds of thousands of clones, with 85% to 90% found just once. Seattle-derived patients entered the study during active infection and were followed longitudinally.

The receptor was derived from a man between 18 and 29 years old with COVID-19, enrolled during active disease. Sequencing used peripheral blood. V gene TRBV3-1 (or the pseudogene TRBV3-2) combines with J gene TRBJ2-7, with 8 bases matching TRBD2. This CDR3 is CASSQTQVGGVKQYF. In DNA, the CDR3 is TGTGCCAGCAGCCAAACCCAGGTCGGGGGGGTCAAGCAGTACTTC.